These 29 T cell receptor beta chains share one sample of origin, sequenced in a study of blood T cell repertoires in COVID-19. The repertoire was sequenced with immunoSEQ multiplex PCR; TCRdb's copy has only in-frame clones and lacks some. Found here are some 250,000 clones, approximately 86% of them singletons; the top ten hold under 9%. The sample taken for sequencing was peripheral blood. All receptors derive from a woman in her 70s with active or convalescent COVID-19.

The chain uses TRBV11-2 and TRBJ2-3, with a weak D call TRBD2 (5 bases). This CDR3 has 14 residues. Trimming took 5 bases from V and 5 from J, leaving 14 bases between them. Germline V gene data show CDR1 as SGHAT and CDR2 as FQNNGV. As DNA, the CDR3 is TGTGCCAGCAGCCCTAGCTACTTCATAGATACGCAGTATTTT. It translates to CASSPSYFIDTQYF.

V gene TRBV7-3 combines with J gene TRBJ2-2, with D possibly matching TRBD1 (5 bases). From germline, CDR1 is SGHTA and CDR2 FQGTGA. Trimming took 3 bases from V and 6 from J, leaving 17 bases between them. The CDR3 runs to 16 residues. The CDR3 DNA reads TGTGCCAGCAGCTTGGTTGGGGCAGGCCTGGCCGGGGAGCTGTTTTTT. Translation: CASSLVGAGLAGELFF. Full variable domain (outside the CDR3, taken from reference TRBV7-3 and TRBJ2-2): GAGVSQTPSNKVTEKGKYVELRCDPISGHTALYWYRQSLGQGPEFLIYFQGTGAADDSGLPNDRFFAVRPEGSVSTLKIQRTERGDSAVYLCASSLVGAGLAGELFFGEGSRLTVL.

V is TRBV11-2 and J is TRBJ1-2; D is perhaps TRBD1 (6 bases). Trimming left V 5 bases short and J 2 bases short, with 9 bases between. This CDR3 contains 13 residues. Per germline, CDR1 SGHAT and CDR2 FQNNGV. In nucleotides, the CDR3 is TGTGCCAGCAGCCCCCAGGGGAACTATGGCTACACCTTC. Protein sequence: CASSPQGNYGYTF.

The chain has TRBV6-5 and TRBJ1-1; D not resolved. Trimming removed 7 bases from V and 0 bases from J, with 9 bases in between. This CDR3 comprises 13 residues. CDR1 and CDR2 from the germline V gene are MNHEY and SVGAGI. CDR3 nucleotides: TGTGCCAGCACGGTCCGATTGAACACTGAAGCTTTCTTT. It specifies CASTVRLNTEAFF.

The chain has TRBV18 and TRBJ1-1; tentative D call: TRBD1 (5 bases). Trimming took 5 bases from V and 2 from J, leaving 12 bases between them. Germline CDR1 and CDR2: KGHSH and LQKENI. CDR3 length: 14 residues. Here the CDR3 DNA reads TGTGCCAGCTCAGCACGACAGATTAACACTGAAGCTTTCTTT. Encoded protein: CASSARQINTEAFF.

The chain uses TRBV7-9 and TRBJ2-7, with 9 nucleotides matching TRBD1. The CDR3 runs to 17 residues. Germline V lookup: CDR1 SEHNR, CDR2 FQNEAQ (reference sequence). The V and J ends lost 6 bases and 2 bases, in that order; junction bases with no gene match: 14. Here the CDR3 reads CASSYGTGTGIPYEQYF. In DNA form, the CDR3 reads TGTGCCAGCAGTTACGGAACCGGGACAGGGATCCCCTACGAGCAGTACTTC. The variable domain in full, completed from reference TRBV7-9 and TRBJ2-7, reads DTGVSQNPRHKITKRGQNVTFRCDPISEHNRLYWYRQTLGQGPEFLTYFQNEAQLEKSRLLSDRFSAERPKGSFSTLEIQRTEQGDSAMYLCASSYGTGTGIPYEQYFGPGTRLTVT.

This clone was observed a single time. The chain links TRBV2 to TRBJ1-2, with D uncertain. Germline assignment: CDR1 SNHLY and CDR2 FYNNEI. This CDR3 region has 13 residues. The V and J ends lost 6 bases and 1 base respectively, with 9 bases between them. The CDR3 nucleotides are TGTGCCAGCAGCGTTACAGTTAACTATGGCTACACCTTC. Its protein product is CASSVTVNYGYTF.

The CDR3 coding sequence is TGTGCCAGCAGTTTTACAGTAGGGGTTGTAGGAGAAAAACTGTTTTTT. Its protein product is CASSFTVGVVGEKLFF. The rearrangement uses TRBV27 and TRBJ1-4; tentatively, D is TRBD1 (5 bases). The CDR3 length is 16 residues. Germline CDR1 and CDR2: MNHEY and SMNVEV (reference sequence). V was trimmed by 3 bases and J by 8 bases, leaving 19 bases between them.

The CDR3 loop is CASSLGLMNTGELFF. CDR3 in DNA: TGTGCCAGCAGCTTAGGACTCATGAACACCGGGGAGCTGTTTTTT. The chain joins TRBV11-3 to TRBJ2-2, with D unresolved. The CDR3 is 15 residues long. CDR1 SGHNT and CDR2 YENEEA come from the germline V gene. Trimming stripped 1 base from V and 1 base from J, with 7 bases between.

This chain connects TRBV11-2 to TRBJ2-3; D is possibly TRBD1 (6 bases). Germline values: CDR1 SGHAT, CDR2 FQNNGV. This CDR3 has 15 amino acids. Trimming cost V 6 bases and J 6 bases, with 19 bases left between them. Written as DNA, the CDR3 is TGTGCCAGCAGGCCCCCCGGGACACCGCCGGATACGCAGTATTTT. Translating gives CASRPPGTPPDTQYF.

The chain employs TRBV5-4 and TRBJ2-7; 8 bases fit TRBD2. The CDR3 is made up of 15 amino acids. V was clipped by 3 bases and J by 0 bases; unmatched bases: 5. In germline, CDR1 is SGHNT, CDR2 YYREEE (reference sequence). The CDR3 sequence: CASSSGGILSYEQYF. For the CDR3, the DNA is TGTGCCAGCAGCTCGGGGGGGATCCTCTCCTACGAGCAGTACTTC.

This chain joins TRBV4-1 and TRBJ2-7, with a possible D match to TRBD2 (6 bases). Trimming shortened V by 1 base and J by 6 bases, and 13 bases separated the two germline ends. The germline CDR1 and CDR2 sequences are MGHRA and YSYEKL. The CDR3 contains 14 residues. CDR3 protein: CASSQVAGSLEQYF. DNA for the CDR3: TGCGCCAGCAGCCAAGTCGCGGGGTCCCTCGAGCAGTACTTC.

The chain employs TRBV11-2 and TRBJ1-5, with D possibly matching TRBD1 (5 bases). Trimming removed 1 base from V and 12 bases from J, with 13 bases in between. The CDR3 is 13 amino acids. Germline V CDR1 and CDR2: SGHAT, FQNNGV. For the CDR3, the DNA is TGTGCCAGCAGCTTAGGCCCCAGGGAACACCAGCATTTT. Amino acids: CASSLGPREHQHF.

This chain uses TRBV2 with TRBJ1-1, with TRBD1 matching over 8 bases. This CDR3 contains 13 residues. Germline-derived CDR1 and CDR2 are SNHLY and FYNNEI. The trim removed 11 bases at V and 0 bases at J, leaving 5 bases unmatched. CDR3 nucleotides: TGTGCCGTACAGGGGGGGCTGAACACTGAAGCTTTCTTT. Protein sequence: CAVQGGLNTEAFF.

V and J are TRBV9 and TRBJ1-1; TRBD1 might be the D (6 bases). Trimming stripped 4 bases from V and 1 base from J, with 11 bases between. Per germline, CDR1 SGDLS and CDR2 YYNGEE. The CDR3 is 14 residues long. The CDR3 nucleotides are TGTGCCAGCAGCCTCATAGGGGGGAACACTGAAGCTTTCTTT. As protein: CASSLIGGNTEAFF. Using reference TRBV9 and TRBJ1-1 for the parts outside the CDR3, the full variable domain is DSGVTQTPKHLITATGQRVTLRCSPRSGDLSVYWYQQSLDQGLQFLIQYYNGEERAKGNILERFSAQQFPDLHSELNLSSLELGDSALYFCASSLIGGNTEAFFGQGTRLTVV.

CDR3 amino acids: CASSSGATNEKLFF. The CDR3 nucleotides are TGTGCCAGCAGCTCGGGGGCAACTAATGAAAAACTGTTTTTT. The genes are TRBV5-6 and TRBJ1-4; TRBD1 might be the D (5 bases). The CDR3 sequence is 14 residues long. Germline assignment: CDR1 SGHDT and CDR2 YYEEEE. Trimming pared 3 bases from V and 0 bases from J, leaving 6 bases between.

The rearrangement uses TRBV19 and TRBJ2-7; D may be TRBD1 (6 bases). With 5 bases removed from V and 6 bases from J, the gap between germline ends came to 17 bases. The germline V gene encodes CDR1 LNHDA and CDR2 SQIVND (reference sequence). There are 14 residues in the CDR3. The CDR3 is CASSGPGQRAEQYF. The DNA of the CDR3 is TGTGCCAGTAGTGGTCCGGGACAACGGGCCGAGCAGTACTTC.

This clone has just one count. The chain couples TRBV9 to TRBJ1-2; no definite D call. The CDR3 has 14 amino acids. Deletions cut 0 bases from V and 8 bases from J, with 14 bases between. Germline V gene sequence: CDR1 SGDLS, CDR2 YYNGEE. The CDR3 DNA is TGTGCCAGCAGCGTAGGCGAGGGCGGGCCCGGCTACACCTTC. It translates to CASSVGEGGPGYTF.

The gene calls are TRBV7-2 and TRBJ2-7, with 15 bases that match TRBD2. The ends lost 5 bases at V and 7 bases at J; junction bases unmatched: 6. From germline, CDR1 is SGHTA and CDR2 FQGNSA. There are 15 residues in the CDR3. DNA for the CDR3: TGTGCCAGCAGCCCCTGGACTAGCGGGGGGGAAGAGCAGTACTTC. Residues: CASSPWTSGGEEQYF.

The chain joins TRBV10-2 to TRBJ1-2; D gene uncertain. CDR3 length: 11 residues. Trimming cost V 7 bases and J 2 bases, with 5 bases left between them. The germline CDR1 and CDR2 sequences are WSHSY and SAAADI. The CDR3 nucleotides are TGCGCCAGCACTCAGAACTATGGCTACACCTTC. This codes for CASTQNYGYTF.

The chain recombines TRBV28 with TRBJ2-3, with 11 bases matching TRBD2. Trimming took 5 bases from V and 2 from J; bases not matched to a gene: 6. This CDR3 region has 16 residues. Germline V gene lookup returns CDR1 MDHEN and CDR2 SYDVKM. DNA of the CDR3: TGTGCCAGCAGTCGGACTAGCGGGCAGGACACAGATACGCAGTATTTT. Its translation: CASSRTSGQDTDTQYF.

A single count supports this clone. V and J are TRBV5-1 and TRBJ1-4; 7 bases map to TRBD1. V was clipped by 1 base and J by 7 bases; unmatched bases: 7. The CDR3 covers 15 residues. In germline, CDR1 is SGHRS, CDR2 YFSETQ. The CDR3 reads CASSLSGQVTEKLFF. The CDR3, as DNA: TGCGCCAGCAGCTTGTCAGGACAGGTTACTGAAAAACTGTTTTTT.

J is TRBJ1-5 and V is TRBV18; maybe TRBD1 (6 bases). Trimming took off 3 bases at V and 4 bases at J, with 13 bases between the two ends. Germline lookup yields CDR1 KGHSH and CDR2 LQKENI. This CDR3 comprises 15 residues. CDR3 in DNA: TGTGCCAGCTCACCCCCAGGGGAGAGAAATCAGCCCCAGCATTTT. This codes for CASSPPGERNQPQHF.

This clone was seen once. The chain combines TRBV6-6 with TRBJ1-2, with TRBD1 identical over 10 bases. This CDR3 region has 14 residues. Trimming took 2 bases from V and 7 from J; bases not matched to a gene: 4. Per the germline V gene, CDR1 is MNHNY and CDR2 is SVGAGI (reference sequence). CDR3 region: CASSYATGGGGYTF. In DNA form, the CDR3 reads TGTGCCAGCAGTTACGCGACAGGGGGCGGTGGCTACACCTTC.

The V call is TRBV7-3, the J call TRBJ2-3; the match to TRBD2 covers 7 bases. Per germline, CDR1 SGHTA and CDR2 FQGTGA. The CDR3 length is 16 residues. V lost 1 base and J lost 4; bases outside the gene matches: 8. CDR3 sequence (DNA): TGTGCCAGCAGCTTAAATGGACTAGGGCGCGCAGATACGCAGTATTTT. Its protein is CASSLNGLGRADTQYF.

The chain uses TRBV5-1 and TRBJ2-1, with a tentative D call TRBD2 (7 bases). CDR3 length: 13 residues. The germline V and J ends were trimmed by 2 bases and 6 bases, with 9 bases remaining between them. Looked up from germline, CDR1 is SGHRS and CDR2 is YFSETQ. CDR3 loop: CASSLRGGNEQFF. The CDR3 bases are TGCGCCAGCAGCTTAAGGGGGGGCAATGAGCAGTTCTTC.

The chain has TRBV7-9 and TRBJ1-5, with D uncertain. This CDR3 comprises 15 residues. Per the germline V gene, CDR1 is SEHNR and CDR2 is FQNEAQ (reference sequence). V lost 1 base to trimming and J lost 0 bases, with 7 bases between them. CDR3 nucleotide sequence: TGTGCCAGCAGCTTAGAGCCCCATAGCAATCAGCCCCAGCATTTT. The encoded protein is CASSLEPHSNQPQHF.

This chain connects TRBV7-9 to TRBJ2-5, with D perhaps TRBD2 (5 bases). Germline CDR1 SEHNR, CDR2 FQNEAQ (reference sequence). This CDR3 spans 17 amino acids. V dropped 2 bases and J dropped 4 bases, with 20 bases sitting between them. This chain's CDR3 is CASSLQARGWALETQYF. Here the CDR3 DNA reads TGTGCCAGCAGCTTACAGGCGCGCGGGTGGGCGTTAGAGACCCAGTACTTC.

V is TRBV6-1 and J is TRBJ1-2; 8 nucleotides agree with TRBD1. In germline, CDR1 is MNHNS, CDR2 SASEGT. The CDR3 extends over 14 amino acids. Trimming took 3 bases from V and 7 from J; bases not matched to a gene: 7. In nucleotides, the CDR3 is TGTGCCAGCAGTGAGGTCAGGGGGCCCCGTGGCTACACCTTC. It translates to CASSEVRGPRGYTF.